The 18 T cell receptor beta chains below come from one sample, sequenced in a study of T cells in localized non-small cell lung cancer. This table comes from immunoSEQ multiplex PCR, and its TCRdb copy is limited to in-frame clones, with some not included. The table lists approximately 3,200 clones, 23% of them singletons. Sequencing was performed on lung tumor tissue, taken before any cancer treatment. All receptors come from a woman aged 40 to 75 with stage I lung adenocarcinoma.

This chain links TRBV30 with TRBJ2-7; tentative D call: TRBD2 (6 bases). The V gene's germline CDR1 is GTSNPN and CDR2 SVGIG (reference sequence). This CDR3 contains 13 residues. Between the trimmed V and J ends, which lost 7 bases and 4 bases, there was a span of 17 bases. CDR3 bases: TGTGCCTTGGCGCGGGACTCCCTTTACGAGCAGTACTTC. Amino acids: CALARDSLYEQYF. Full variable domain (outside the CDR3, taken from reference TRBV30 and TRBJ2-7): SQTIHQWPATLVQPVGSPLSLECTVEGTSNPNLYWYRQAAGRGLQLLFYSVGIGQISSEVPQNLSASRPQDRQFILSSKKLLLSDSGFYLCALARDSLYEQYFGPGTRLTVT.

The J gene is TRBJ1-6, the V gene TRBV9; no reliable D call. The CDR3 runs 13 residues. V was pared by 0 bases and J by 5 bases, with 3 bases between. Germline V lookup: CDR1 SGDLS, CDR2 YYNGEE. Here the CDR3 DNA reads TGTGCCAGCAGCGTAGACCATAATTCACCCCTCCACTTT. Translated, it gives CASSVDHNSPLHF.

The CDR3 DNA is TGTGCCAGCAGCTTACAGGGACTCGAGGAGCAGTTCTTC. Protein: CASSLQGLEEQFF. The chain links TRBV7-2 to TRBJ2-1; perhaps TRBD2 as D (6 bases). V dropped 2 bases and J dropped 10 bases, with 12 bases sitting between them. The germline CDR1 and CDR2 sequences are SGHTA and FQGNSA. The CDR3 has 13 amino acids.

By proportion, this clone is medium-sized. The CDR3 DNA follows: TGTGCCAGCAGCTTTGTGGAGCGTTCCCACTCCTACGAGCAGTACTTC. This translates into CASSFVERSHSYEQYF. The chain carries TRBV11-3 and TRBJ2-7, with D unclear. The CDR3 runs 16 residues. Germline CDR1 SGHNT, CDR2 YENEEA. Trimming pared 3 bases from V and 0 bases from J, leaving 15 bases between.

This clone is a singleton in its sample. The V and J genes are TRBV19 and TRBJ2-1, with D uncertain. Between the trimmed V and J ends, which lost 2 bases and 0 bases, there was a span of 8 bases. This CDR3 spans 15 amino acids. Germline V gene sequence: CDR1 LNHDA, CDR2 SQIVND (reference sequence). CDR3 protein: CASSITRSSYNEQFF. DNA for the CDR3: TGTGCCAGTAGTATAACCCGCAGCTCCTACAATGAGCAGTTCTTC.

The sample holds a few counts of this clone. This chain connects TRBV7-6 to TRBJ2-2; D is possibly TRBD2 (5 bases). V was trimmed by 2 bases and J by 8 bases, leaving 12 bases between them. Germline loops: CDR1 SGHVS, CDR2 FNYEAQ. The CDR3 covers 14 residues. CDR3 loop: CASSLSLGGGELFF. DNA of the CDR3: TGTGCCAGCAGCTTAAGTTTGGGCGGGGGGGAGCTGTTTTTT.

The rearrangement joins TRBV12-5 to TRBJ2-1, with D uncertain. This CDR3 contains 14 residues. Germline values: CDR1 LGHNT, CDR2 FRNRAP. Deletions cut 8 bases from V and 2 bases from J, with 13 bases between. The CDR3 region is CASCPGQAYNEQFF. CDR3 coding DNA: TGTGCTAGTTGTCCCGGGCAGGCCTACAATGAGCAGTTCTTC.

This clone is classed as medium-sized. V usage is TRBV11-3 and J usage is TRBJ2-2, with no clear D. The CDR3 has 15 amino acids. V was trimmed by 4 bases and J by 0 bases, leaving 9 bases between them. Germline CDR1 reads SGHNT; CDR2 reads YENEEA. This chain's CDR3 is CASSSYSANTGELFF. The CDR3, as DNA: TGTGCCAGCAGCTCATACAGCGCGAACACCGGGGAGCTGTTTTTT. The full variable domain, rest sourced from reference TRBV11-3 and TRBJ2-2, is EAGVVQSPRYKIIEKKQPVAFWCNPISGHNTLYWYLQNLGQGPELLIRYENEEAVDDSQLPKDRFSAERLKGVDSTLKIQPAELGDSAVYLCASSSYSANTGELFFGEGSRLTVL.

By frequency in the sample, this clone is medium-sized. The chain employs TRBV6-8 and TRBJ1-1, with 7 bases lining up with TRBD1. The germline gives CDR1 MNHGY, CDR2 SAAAGT. Losses at the gene ends were 7 bases for V and 11 bases for J; bases not matched to a gene: 13. The CDR3 sequence is 13 residues long. The chain's CDR3 is CASTRGTQVGAFF. The CDR3 bases are TGTGCCAGCACCAGGGGGACACAGGTTGGGGCTTTCTTT.

This clone appeared a few times. This sequence joins TRBV11-3 and TRBJ2-6, with 7 bases that match TRBD1. The trim removed 1 base at V and 0 bases at J, leaving 6 bases unmatched. Germline CDR1 reads SGHNT; CDR2 reads YENEEA. CDR3 size: 18 residues. The CDR3 nucleotides are TGTGCCAGCAGCTTAGTTGTACAGGGGTCCTCTGGGGCCAACGTCCTGACTTTC. Its translation is CASSLVVQGSSGANVLTF. Together with reference TRBV11-3 and TRBJ2-6, the CDR3 gives the full variable domain: EAGVVQSPRYKIIEKKQPVAFWCNPISGHNTLYWYLQNLGQGPELLIRYENEEAVDDSQLPKDRFSAERLKGVDSTLKIQPAELGDSAVYLCASSLVVQGSSGANVLTFGAGSRLTVL.

As DNA, the CDR3 is TGTGCCAGCAGTTTCGACAGGAGATCCTACGAGCAGTACTTC. It codes for CASSFDRRSYEQYF. The gene calls are TRBV11-3 and TRBJ2-7; maybe TRBD1 (6 bases). The CDR3 totals 14 residues. Trimming stripped 6 bases from V and 1 base from J, with 13 bases between. From germline, CDR1 is SGHNT and CDR2 YENEEA.

This clone was seen a handful of times. This chain uses TRBV11-3 with TRBJ2-4; TRBD1 aligns across 7 bases. CDR3 size: 17 residues. Germline assignment: CDR1 SGHNT and CDR2 YENEEA. J lost 2 bases, V lost 2 bases, and 9 bases had no gene match. This CDR3 is CASSLLGQGDSKNIQYF. CDR3 sequence (DNA): TGTGCCAGCAGCTTACTAGGGCAGGGGGATTCCAAAAACATTCAGTACTTC.

This clone was observed a few times. The chain links TRBV5-4 to TRBJ1-1; D is possibly TRBD1 (5 bases). With 3 bases removed from V and 4 bases from J, the gap between germline ends came to 10 bases. Per germline, CDR1 SGHNT and CDR2 YYREEE (reference sequence). The CDR3 contains 13 residues. The CDR3 DNA reads as TGTGCCAGCAGCTCGCAGGGTTTCACTGAAGCTTTCTTT. Protein product: CASSSQGFTEAFF.

This clone was seen only a few times. The chain joins TRBV11-3 to TRBJ1-1; D remains unclear. Germline lookup yields CDR1 SGHNT and CDR2 YENEEA. This CDR3 has 15 amino acids. Trimming pared 3 bases from V and 1 base from J, leaving 12 bases between. The CDR3 region has the DNA TGTGCCAGCAGCTTCAGTCCCAGCGGGAACACTGAAGCTTTCTTT. Protein product: CASSFSPSGNTEAFF.

This clone was seen a few times. The J gene is TRBJ2-1, the V gene TRBV14, with D unresolved. Germline V CDR1 and CDR2: SGHDN, FVKESK. The CDR3 consists of 15 residues. Trimming pared 2 bases from V and 2 bases from J, leaving 10 bases between. The CDR3 is CASSQLGRPYNEQFF. CDR3 bases: TGTGCCAGCAGCCAATTAGGGCGCCCCTACAATGAGCAGTTCTTC.

By share, this clone ranks as medium-sized. The chain joins TRBV4-1 to TRBJ1-1; perhaps TRBD1 as D (6 bases). The CDR3 totals 16 residues. Looked up from germline, CDR1 is MGHRA and CDR2 is YSYEKL. V lost 1 base to trimming and J lost 5 bases, with 17 bases between them. The CDR3 spells CASSQGVYNRETEAFF. DNA for the CDR3: TGCGCCAGCAGCCAAGGGGTCTACAACAGGGAAACTGAAGCTTTCTTT.

By its share, this clone is medium-sized. The chain is built from TRBV10-3 and TRBJ1-2; D is unclear. Germline CDR1 reads ENHRY; CDR2 reads SYGVKD. Between the trimmed V and J ends, which lost 0 bases and 0 bases, there was a span of 11 bases. The CDR3 has 16 residues. The CDR3 nucleotides read TGTGCCATCAGTGAGTCGGGCAAATCGGCTAACTATGGCTACACCTTC. It yields the protein CAISESGKSANYGYTF.

Only a few counts were recorded for this clone. The rearrangement joins TRBV19 to TRBJ2-3; TRBD2 agrees at 8 bases. The germline CDR1 and CDR2 sequences are LNHDA and SQIVND (reference sequence). V lost 2 bases to trimming and J lost 7 bases; unmatched junction nucleotides: 8. This CDR3 spans 15 amino acids. The CDR3 loop reads CASSIPGGALYTQYF. CDR3 coding DNA: TGTGCCAGTAGTATACCCGGGGGGGCCCTATATACGCAGTATTTT.